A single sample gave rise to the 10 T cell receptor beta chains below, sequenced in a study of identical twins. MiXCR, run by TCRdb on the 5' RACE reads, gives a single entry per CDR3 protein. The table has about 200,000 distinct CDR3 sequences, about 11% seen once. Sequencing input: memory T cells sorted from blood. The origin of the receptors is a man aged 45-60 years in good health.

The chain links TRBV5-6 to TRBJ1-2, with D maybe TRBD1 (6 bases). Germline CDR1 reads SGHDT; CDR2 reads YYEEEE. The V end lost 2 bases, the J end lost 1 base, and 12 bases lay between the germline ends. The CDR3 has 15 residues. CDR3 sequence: CASSFEDRNNYGYTF. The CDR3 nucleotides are TGTGCCAGCAGCTTCGAGGACAGAAATAACTATGGCTACACCTTC.

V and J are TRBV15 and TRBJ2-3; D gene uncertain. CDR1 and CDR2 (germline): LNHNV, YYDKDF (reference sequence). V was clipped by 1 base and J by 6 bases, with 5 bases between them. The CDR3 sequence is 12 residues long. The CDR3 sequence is CATSRGLDTQYF. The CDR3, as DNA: TGTGCCACCAGCAGAGGTCTGGATACGCAGTATTTT.

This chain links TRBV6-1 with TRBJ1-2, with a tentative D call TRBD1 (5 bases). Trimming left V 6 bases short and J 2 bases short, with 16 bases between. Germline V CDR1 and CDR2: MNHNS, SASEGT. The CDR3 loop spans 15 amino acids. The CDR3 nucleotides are TGTGCCAGCAGGCCCCTGGGCAGGGCCAACTATGGCTACACCTTC. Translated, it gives CASRPLGRANYGYTF.

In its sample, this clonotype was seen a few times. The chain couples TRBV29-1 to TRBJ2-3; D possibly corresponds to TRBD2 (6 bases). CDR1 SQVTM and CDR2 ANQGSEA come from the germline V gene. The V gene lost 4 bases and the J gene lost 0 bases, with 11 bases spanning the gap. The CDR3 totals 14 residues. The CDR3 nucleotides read TGCAGCGTTGCGGAGGGAATTAGCACAGATACGCAGTATTTT. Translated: CSVAEGISTDTQYF.

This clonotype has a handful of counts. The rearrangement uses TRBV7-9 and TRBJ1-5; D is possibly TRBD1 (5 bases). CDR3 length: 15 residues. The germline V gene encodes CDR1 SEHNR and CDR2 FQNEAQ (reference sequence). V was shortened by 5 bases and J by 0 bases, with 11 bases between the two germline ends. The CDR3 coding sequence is TGTGCCAGCAGCCCGGGGGGTCCTAGCAATCAGCCCCAGCATTTT. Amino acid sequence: CASSPGGPSNQPQHF.

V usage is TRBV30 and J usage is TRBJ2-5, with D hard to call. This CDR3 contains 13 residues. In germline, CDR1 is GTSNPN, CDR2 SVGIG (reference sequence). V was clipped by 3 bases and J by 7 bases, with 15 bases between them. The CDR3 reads CAWRPQNGRTQYF. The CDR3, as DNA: TGTGCCTGGAGGCCGCAGAATGGTCGGACCCAGTACTTC.

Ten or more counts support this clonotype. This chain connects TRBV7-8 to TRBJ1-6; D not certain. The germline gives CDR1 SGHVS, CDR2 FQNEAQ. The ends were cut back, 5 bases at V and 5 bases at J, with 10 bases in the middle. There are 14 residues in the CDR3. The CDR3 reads CASSEQANNSPLHF. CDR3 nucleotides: TGTGCCAGCAGCGAGCAAGCCAATAATTCACCCCTCCACTTT.

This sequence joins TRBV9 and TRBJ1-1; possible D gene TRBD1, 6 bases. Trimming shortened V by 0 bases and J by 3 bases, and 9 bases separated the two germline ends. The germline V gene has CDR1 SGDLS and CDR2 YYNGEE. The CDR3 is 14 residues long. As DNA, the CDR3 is TGTGCCAGCAGCGTAGTGGGGACACACACTGAAGCTTTCTTT. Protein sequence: CASSVVGTHTEAFF.

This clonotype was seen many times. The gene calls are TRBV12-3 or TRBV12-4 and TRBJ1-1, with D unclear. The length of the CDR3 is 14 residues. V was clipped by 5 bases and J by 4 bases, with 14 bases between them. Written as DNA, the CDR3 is TGTGCCAGCAGTCAAGCAAACCCGAGCACTGAAGCTTTCTTT. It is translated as CASSQANPSTEAFF.

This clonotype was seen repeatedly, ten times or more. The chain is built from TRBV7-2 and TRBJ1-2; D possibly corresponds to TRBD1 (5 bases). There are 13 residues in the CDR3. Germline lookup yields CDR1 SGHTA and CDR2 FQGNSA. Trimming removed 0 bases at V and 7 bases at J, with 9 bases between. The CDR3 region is CASSLARVGGYTF. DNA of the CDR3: TGTGCCAGCAGCTTAGCCAGGGTTGGTGGCTACACCTTC. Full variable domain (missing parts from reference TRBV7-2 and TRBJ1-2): GAGVSQSPSNKVTEKGKDVELRCDPISGHTALYWYRQSLGQGLEFLIYFQGNSAPDKSGLPSDRFSAERTGGSVSTLTIQRTQQEDSAVYLCASSLARVGGYTFGSGTRLTVV.